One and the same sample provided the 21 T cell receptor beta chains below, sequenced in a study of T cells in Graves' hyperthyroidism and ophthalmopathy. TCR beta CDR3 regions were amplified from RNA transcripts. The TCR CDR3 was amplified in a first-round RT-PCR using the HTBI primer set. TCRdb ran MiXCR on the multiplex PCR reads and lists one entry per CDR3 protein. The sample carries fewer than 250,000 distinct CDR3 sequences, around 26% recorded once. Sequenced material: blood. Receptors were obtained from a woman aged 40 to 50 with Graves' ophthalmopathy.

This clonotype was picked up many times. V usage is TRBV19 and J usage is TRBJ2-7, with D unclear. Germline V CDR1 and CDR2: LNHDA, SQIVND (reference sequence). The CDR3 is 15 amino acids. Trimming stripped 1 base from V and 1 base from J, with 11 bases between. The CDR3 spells CASSIVGKSSYEQYF. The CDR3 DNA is TGTGCCAGTAGTATAGTGGGGAAATCATCCTACGAGCAGTACTTC.

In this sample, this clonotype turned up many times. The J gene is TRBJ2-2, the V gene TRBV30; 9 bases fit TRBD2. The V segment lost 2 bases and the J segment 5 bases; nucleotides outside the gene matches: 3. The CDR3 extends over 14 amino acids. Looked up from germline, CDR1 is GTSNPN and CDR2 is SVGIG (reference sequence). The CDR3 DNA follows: TGTGCCTGGAGTAGACTAGCGGCTACCGGGGAGCTGTTTTTT. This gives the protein CAWSRLAATGELFF. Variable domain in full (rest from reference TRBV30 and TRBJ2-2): SQTIHQWPATLVQPVGSPLSLECTVEGTSNPNLYWYRQAAGRGLQLLFYSVGIGQISSEVPQNLSASRPQDRQFILSSKKLLLSDSGFYLCAWSRLAATGELFFGEGSRLTVL.

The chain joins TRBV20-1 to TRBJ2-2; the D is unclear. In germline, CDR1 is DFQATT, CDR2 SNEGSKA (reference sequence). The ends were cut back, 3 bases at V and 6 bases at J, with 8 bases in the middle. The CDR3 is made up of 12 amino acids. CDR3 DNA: TGCAGTGCTAGGAGGCTAGCCGGGGAGCTGTTTTTT. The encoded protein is CSARRLAGELFF.

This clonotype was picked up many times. The CDR3 reads CSASRVYEQYF. The CDR3 region has the DNA TGCAGTGCTAGCAGGGTCTACGAGCAGTACTTC. The chain joins TRBV20-1 to TRBJ2-7; possible D gene TRBD1, 5 bases. Trimming shortened V by 3 bases and J by 3 bases, and 6 bases separated the two germline ends. Germline V gives CDR1 DFQATT, CDR2 SNEGSKA (reference sequence). CDR3 length: 11 amino acids.

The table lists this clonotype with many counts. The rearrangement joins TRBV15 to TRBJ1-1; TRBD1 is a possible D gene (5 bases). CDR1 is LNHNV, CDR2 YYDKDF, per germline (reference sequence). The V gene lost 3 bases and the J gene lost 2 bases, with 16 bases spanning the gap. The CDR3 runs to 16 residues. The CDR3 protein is CATSRAPWGGNTEAFF. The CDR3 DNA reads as TGTGCCACCAGCAGGGCCCCATGGGGCGGTAACACTGAAGCTTTCTTT. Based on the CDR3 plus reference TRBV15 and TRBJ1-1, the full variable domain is DAMVIQNPRYQVTQFGKPVTLSCSQTLNHNVMYWYQQKSSQAPKLLFHYYDKDFNNEADTPDNFQSRRPNTSFCFLDIRSPGLGDTAMYLCATSRAPWGGNTEAFFGQGTRLTVV.

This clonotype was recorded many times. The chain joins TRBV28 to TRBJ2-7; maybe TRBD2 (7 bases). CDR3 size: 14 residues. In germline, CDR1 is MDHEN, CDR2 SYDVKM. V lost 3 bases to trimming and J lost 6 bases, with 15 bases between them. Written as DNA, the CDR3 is TGTGCCAGCAGTTTGTCAGGGGAGGGCCGCGAGCAGTACTTC. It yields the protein CASSLSGEGREQYF.

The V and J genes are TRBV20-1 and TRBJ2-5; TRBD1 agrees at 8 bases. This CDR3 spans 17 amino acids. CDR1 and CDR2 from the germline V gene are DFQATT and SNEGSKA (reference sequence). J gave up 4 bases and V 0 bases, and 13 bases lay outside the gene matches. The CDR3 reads CSARDRGWAGGSETQYF. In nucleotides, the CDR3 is TGCAGTGCTAGAGATCGGGGGTGGGCAGGGGGCTCAGAGACCCAGTACTTC.

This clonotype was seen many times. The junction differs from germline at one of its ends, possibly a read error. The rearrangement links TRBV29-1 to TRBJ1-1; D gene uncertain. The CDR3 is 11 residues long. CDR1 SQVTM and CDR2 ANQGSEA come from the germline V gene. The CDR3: CSVVENTGAFF. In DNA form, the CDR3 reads TGCAGCGTTGTTGAGAACACTGGAGCTTTCTTT.

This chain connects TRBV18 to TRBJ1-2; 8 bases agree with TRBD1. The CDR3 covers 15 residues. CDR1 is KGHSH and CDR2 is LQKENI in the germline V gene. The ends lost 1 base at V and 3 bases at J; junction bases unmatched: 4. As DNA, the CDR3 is TGTGCCAGCTCACCACAGGGACAGGAGGACTATGGCTACACCTTC. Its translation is CASSPQGQEDYGYTF.

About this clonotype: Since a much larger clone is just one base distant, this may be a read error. CDR3 coding DNA: TGTGCCAGCAGTGAAGCGGGTACTTTCACAGATGCGCAGTATTTT. This encodes CASSEAGTFTDAQYF. The rearrangement joins TRBV6-1 to TRBJ2-3; D gene ambiguous. The CDR3 is 15 amino acids. Germline loops: CDR1 MNHNS, CDR2 SASEGT.

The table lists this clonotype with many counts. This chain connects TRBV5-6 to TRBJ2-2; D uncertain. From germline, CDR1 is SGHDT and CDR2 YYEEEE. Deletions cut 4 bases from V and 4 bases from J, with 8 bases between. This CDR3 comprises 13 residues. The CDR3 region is CASSPTVTGELFF. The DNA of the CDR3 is TGTGCCAGCAGCCCGACTGTCACCGGGGAGCTGTTTTTT.

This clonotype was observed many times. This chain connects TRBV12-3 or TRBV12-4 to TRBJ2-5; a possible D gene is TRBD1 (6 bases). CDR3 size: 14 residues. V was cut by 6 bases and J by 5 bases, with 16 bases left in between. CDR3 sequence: CASSYPGAGETQYF. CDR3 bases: TGTGCCAGCAGCTACCCAGGGGCAGGGGAGACCCAGTACTTC.

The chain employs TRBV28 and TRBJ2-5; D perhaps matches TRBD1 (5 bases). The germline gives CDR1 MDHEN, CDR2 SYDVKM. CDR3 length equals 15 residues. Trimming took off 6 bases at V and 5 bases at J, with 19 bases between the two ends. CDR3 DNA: TGTGCCAGCAGCCCAGGGTTGAATGTCGCGGAGACCCAGTACTTC. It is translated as CASSPGLNVAETQYF.

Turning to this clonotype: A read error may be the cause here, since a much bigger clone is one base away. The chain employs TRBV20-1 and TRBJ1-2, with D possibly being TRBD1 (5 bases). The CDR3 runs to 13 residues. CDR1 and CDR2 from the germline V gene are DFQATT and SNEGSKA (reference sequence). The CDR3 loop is CSVGWGPMGGYTF. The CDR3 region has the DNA TGCAGCGTAGGGTGGGGACCGATGGGTGGCTACACCTTC.

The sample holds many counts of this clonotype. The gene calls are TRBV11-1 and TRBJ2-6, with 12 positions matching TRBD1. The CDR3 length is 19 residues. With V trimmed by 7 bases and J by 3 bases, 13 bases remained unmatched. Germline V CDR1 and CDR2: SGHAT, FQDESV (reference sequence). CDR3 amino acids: CASTPTSGQGAGGANVLTF. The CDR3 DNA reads TGTGCCAGCACCCCCACATCGGGACAGGGGGCAGGTGGGGCCAACGTCCTGACTTTC.

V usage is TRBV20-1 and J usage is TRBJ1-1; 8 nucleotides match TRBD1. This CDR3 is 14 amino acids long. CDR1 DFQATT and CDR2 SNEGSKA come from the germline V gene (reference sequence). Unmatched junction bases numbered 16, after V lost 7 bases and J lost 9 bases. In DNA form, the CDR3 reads TGCAGTGGGTGGCAGGGGGCAAAGGCAACTAAAGCTTTCTTT. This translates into CSGWQGAKATKAFF.

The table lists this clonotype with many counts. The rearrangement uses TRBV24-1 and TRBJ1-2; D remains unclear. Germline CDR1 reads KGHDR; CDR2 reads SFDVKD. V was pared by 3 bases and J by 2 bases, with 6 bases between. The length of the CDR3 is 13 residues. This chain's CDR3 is CATSDGRNYGYTF. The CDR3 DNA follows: TGTGCCACCAGTGATGGGCGGAACTATGGCTACACCTTC.

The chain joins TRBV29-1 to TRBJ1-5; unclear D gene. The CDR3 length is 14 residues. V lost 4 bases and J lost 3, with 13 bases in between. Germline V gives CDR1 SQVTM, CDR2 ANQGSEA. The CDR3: CSVVGTDINQPQHF. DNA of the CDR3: TGCAGCGTTGTGGGTACAGATATCAATCAGCCCCAGCATTTT.

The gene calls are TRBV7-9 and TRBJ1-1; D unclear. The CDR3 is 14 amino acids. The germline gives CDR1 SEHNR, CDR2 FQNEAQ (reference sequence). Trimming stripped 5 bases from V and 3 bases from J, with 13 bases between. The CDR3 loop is CASSRAPGDTEAFF. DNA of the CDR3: TGTGCCAGCAGCAGAGCACCCGGGGACACTGAAGCTTTCTTT.

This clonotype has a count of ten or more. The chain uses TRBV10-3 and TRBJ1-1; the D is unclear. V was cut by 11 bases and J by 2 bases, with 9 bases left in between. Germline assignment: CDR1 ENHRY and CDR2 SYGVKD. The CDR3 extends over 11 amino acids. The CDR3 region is CASLTNTEAFF. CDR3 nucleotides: TGTGCCTCTCTCACTAACACTGAAGCTTTCTTT.

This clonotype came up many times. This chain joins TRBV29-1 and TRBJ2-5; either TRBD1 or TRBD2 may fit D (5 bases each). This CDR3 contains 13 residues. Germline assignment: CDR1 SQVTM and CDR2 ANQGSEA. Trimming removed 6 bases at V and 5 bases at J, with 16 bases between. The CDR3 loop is CSVQGGGPETQYF. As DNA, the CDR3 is TGCAGCGTCCAGGGCGGAGGTCCGGAGACCCAGTACTTC.